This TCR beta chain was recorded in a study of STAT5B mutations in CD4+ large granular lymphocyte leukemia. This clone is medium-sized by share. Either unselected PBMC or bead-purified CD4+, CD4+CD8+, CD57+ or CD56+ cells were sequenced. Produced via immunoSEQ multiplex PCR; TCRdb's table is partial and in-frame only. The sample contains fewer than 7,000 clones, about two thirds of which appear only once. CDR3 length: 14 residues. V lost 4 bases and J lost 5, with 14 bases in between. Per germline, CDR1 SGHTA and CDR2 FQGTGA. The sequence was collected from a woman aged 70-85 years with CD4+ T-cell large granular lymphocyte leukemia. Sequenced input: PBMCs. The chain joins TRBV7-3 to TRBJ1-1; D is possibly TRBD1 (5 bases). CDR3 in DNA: TGTGCCAGCAGCTCCCTCGCTGGGGGAACTGAAGCTTTCTTT. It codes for CASSSLAGGTEAFF.